The clone carrying this TCR beta chain was detected a few times. The antigen remains undetermined. The treatment is: approximately 11-day PBMC culture with coronavirus spike peptide pools or control peptides (ViraFEST assay). Antigen-specific T cells were expanded with peptide pools by ViraFEST, and TCRs were then sequenced. The Oncomine TCR Beta short-read assay was applied to DNA of cultured CD4+ T cells. MiXCR, run by TCRdb on the PCR reads, gives a single entry per CDR3 protein. Among just over 4,000 distinct CDR3 sequences listed, roughly a fifth were seen once. The V gene's germline CDR1 is MNHNS and CDR2 SASEGT. The CDR3 is 14 residues long. With 5 bases removed from V and 6 bases from J, the gap between germline ends came to 11 bases. This entry is derived from a study of vaccination and CD4 T cells after COVID-19. About the research overall: The peptides that stimulated the cells were overlapping spike peptides from SARS-CoV-2, HCoV-NL63, HCoV-OC43 and HCoV-229E. Cultures acting as controls obtained a CEFX pool, an HIV-1 Nef pool, or no peptide. Study-wide results and caveats: Post-vaccination, and not before, a median roughly 86% of reactive clones appeared in convalescent patients.

The specimen was CD4+ T cells from blood, cultured in vitro. The V gene is TRBV6-1, the J gene TRBJ1-6; D may be TRBD1 (5 bases). The receptor was derived from a human donor who had recovered from COVID-19. The CDR3: CASSLQGLNSPLHF. DNA for the CDR3: TGTGCCAGCAGTCTTCAGGGTCTTAATTCACCCCTCCACTTT.